The TCR beta chain described here comes from a study of cytomegalovirus exposure and HLA in healthy donors. About the research overall: Previous work identified 90 million to 130 million unique TCR beta sequences from some 170 million T cells. When about 400 donors were genotyped, 80% to 90% of them were found to fall in the Caucasian-associated ancestry cluster. Study-wide points: Trimming of TCR beta V- and J-genes showed a link, identified in a later analysis, to a missense DCLRE1C variant. A prior analysis recorded that most TCR beta V segments were productive about 87% or about 30% of the time.

PCR was performed using 60 Vbeta and 13 Jbeta primers. The table came from immunoSEQ multiplex PCR; TCRdb's copy has only in-frame clones and leaves some out. The profile shows over 150,000 clones, roughly 80% of them singletons. With respect to this clone: The antigen is not known.

CDR1 is SGHTA and CDR2 is FQGNSA in the germline V gene. J gave up 2 bases and V 5 bases, and 6 bases lay outside the gene matches. This CDR3 comprises 15 residues. What was sequenced was PBMCs. This chain uses TRBV7-2 with TRBJ2-1, with 7 nucleotides matching TRBD2. This receptor was identified in a male donor in good health and CMV-seronegative. For the CDR3, the DNA is TGTGCCAGCAGCACAAAGCGGGATCCCTACAATGAGCAGTTCTTC. Translation: CASSTKRDPYNEQFF.